The 27 T cell receptor beta chains given below trace back to one sample, sequenced in a study of T cell repertoires in aging, cancer and after chemotherapy (dated by TCRdb to about 2019). The sequencing machine was an Illumina MiSeq. Using a mixed TRB-A/B primer pool, multiplex touch-down PCR amplified rearranged TRB sequences covering the V, D and J segments. In-frame beta chains were kept once TCRdb had trimmed the public reads at Q25 with fastp and called clones with MiXCR. Each CDR3 protein gets just one entry, which takes the most common genes and DNA from the rows behind it. Here the sample has about 2,500 distinct CDR3 sequences; roughly 28% occur a single time. The ten largest account for 4% to 6.5% of the sample. Instead of sorted cells or RNA, genomic DNA extracted from peripheral blood served as the source for amplifying TCR beta rearrangements. Sequencing was performed on blood. Receptor source: a human donor in good health.

The chain combines TRBV5-3 with TRBJ2-7; the D gene could be TRBD1 or TRBD2 (5 bases each). TRBV5-3 is an ORF for which the function is uncertain. V gave up 3 bases and J gave up 4 bases, with 14 bases separating them. There are 14 residues in the CDR3. The CDR3: CARSSRDQRYEQYF. CDR3 bases: TGTGCCAGAAGCTCCCGGGACCAGCGGTACGAGCAGTACTTC.

By share, this clonotype ranks as medium-sized (0.01 to 0.1%). Here the CDR3 DNA reads TGTGCCAGCAGCTCACAGGGACGGGCTAATGAAAAACTGTTTTTT. It specifies CASSSQGRANEKLFF. The chain combines TRBV12-3 or TRBV12-4 with TRBJ1-4, with D perhaps TRBD1 (6 bases). The CDR3 has 15 amino acids. Deletions cut 6 bases from V and 3 bases from J, with 14 bases between.

The chain joins TRBV6-4 to TRBJ2-7; TRBD1 aligns across 9 bases. Germline V gene lookup returns CDR1 MRHNA and CDR2 SNTAGT. V shed 7 bases and J 2 bases; nucleotides not matched to a gene: 6. CDR3 size: 14 residues. As DNA, the CDR3 is TGTGCCAGCACCCAGACAGGGGGGCCCTACGAGCAGTACTTC. It translates to CASTQTGGPYEQYF.

This clonotype was observed a handful of times. V is TRBV5-6 and J is TRBJ2-5; D call uncertain. Per germline, CDR1 SGHDT and CDR2 YYEEEE. Trimming pared 5 bases from V and 8 bases from J, leaving 16 bases between. This CDR3 contains 13 residues. CDR3 region: CASSHSGPGTQYF. The CDR3 DNA reads as TGTGCCAGCAGTCACTCCGGGCCTGGAACCCAGTACTTC.

This clonotype qualifies as medium-sized. This rearrangement joins TRBV28 to TRBJ1-2, with 7 bases that match TRBD1. V was pared by 5 bases and J by 4 bases, with 13 bases of the junction left unmatched. CDR3 length: 16 amino acids. The germline gives CDR1 MDHEN, CDR2 SYDVKM. The CDR3 nucleotides read TGTGCCAGCAGTGAGGGGGCAGACCTTCTTGGCTATGGCTACACCTTC. Its translation is CASSEGADLLGYGYTF.

This clonotype was seen a handful of times. One base away lies a much larger clone, so this may be a sequencing read error. The rearrangement uses TRBV20-1 and TRBJ2-3, with 7 bases aligning to TRBD2. With 3 bases clipped from V and 8 bases from J, the junction kept 5 bases outside the gene matches. CDR1 is DFQATT and CDR2 is SNEGSKA in the germline V gene (reference sequence). The CDR3 contains 12 residues. The CDR3 here is CSASPGEGTQYF. The CDR3 nucleotides read TGCAGTGCTAGCCCCGGGGAGGGTACGCAGTATTTT.

Comment on this clonotype: A read error may be the cause here, since a much bigger clone is one base away. The chain employs TRBV5-1 and TRBJ2-7; D is perhaps TRBD2 (6 bases). Germline V lookup: CDR1 SGHRS, CDR2 YFSETQ. The CDR3 length is 13 residues. The CDR3 nucleotides are TGCGCCAGAAGCTTGGAGGGGCGGTACGAGCAGTACTTC. It translates to CARSLEGRYEQYF.

By share of the sample, this clonotype is medium-sized. The CDR3 DNA reads TGTGCCAGCAGGGCAGGGGGTAGCAATTCACCCCTCCACTTT. Amino acids: CASRAGGSNSPLHF. The chain employs TRBV28 and TRBJ1-6, with TRBD1 matching over 7 bases. Trimming took 6 bases from V and 7 from J; bases not matched to a gene: 6. Germline V CDR1 and CDR2: MDHEN, SYDVKM. CDR3 length: 14 residues.

This clonotype was seen once. CDR3 coding DNA: TGCAGTGGGCGGGCCTCGTGGGCGGGTACGCAGTATTTT. Its translation: CSGRASWAGTQYF. The chain recombines TRBV20-1 with TRBJ2-3, with D possibly matching TRBD2 (5 bases). The V gene lost 7 bases and the J gene lost 8 bases, with 19 bases spanning the gap. There are 13 residues in the CDR3. Germline CDR1 is DFQATT and CDR2 is SNEGSKA (reference sequence).

Judged by abundance, this clonotype is medium-sized (0.01 to 0.1%). The CDR3 is CASSQLGLAGGVSYNEQFF. CDR3 coding DNA: TGCGCCAGCAGCCAATTGGGACTAGCGGGGGGTGTCTCCTACAATGAGCAGTTCTTC. This sequence joins TRBV4-3 and TRBJ2-1, with 15 bases lining up with TRBD2. Germline V gene data show CDR1 as LGHNA and CDR2 as YSLEER. Trimming cost V 2 bases and J 0 bases; bases outside gene matches: 5. The CDR3 is 19 amino acids.

By proportion, this clonotype is hyperexpanded. The chain combines TRBV30 with TRBJ1-5, with TRBD1 identical over 7 bases. The germline V gene encodes CDR1 GTSNPN and CDR2 SVGIG (reference sequence). J gave up 6 bases and V 2 bases, and 7 bases lay outside the gene matches. The CDR3 spans 14 residues. Here the CDR3 DNA reads TGTGCCTGGAGTACAGGGGTTGGGGGTCAGCCCCAGCATTTT. Amino acid sequence: CAWSTGVGGQPQHF.

This clonotype is judged medium-sized. The chain combines TRBV20-1 with TRBJ1-1, with D unclear. This CDR3 contains 13 residues. Trimming removed 6 bases at V and 1 base at J, with 12 bases between. Germline CDR1 is DFQATT and CDR2 is SNEGSKA (reference sequence). Here the CDR3 reads CSAGILGNTEAFF. The CDR3 DNA is TGCAGTGCCGGGATACTAGGGAACACTGAAGCTTTCTTT.

As regards this clonotype: A much larger clonotype is one base distant, so this may be a read error. This rearrangement joins TRBV24-1 to TRBJ2-1; the D gene is possibly TRBD2 (6 bases). CDR1 KGHDR and CDR2 SFDVKD come from the germline V gene. The CDR3 extends over 14 amino acids. Trimming removed 5 bases from V and 6 bases from J, with 13 bases in between. The CDR3 reads CATSVGTGRNEQFF. The CDR3 DNA is TGTGCCACCAGTGTCGGGACTGGGCGCAATGAGCAGTTCTTC.

The chain carries TRBV20-1 and TRBJ1-2, with 9 bases matching TRBD1. Germline loops: CDR1 DFQATT, CDR2 SNEGSKA (reference sequence). There are 11 residues in the CDR3. J was trimmed by 7 bases and V by 8 bases; bases with no gene match: 5. For the CDR3, the DNA is TGCAGTCCGGGACAGGGAGGTGGCTACACCTTC. Translated, it gives CSPGQGGGYTF.

Note on this clonotype: The junction departs from the called germline gene at one end, perhaps through a read error. The J gene is TRBJ2-7, the V gene TRBV4-2; 7 bases line up with TRBD1. From germline, CDR1 is LGHNA and CDR2 YNFKEQ. This CDR3 is 15 amino acids long. The DNA of the CDR3 is TGCGCCAGCAGCCAAGACAGGGTGTCTTCCTACGAGCAGTACTTC. This codes for CASSQDRVSSYEQYF.

The chain joins TRBV2 to TRBJ1-6; 10 nucleotides align to TRBD1. CDR3 size: 15 residues. V dropped 5 bases and J dropped 10; count of bases not matched to a gene: 8. Per germline, CDR1 SNHLY and CDR2 FYNNEI. The chain's CDR3 is CASSSPGTGESPLHF. CDR3 in DNA: TGTGCCAGCAGTAGTCCCGGGACAGGGGAGTCACCCCTCCACTTT. Combining the CDR3 with reference TRBV2 and TRBJ1-6 gives the whole variable domain EPEVTQTPSHQVTQMGQEVILRCVPISNHLYFYWYRQILGQKVEFLVSFYNNEISEKSEIFDDQFSVERPDGSNFTLKIRSTKLEDSAMYFCASSSPGTGESPLHFGNGTRLTVT.

This clonotype is classed as large. V gene TRBV27 combines with J gene TRBJ2-7, with TRBD1 matching over 9 bases. The germline V gene encodes CDR1 MNHEY and CDR2 SMNVEV (reference sequence). The CDR3 has 15 residues. V lost 7 bases and J lost 3; bases outside the gene matches: 10. In DNA, the CDR3 is TGTGCCAGCACCTCCCGAGGGACAGGGCTCTACGAGCAGTACTTC. As protein: CASTSRGTGLYEQYF.

This clonotype is labeled medium-sized. This chain joins TRBV19 and TRBJ1-1; tentative D call: TRBD1 (6 bases). Germline-derived CDR1 and CDR2 are LNHDA and SQIVND (reference sequence). The CDR3 loop spans 14 amino acids. Trimming stripped 3 bases from V and 2 bases from J, with 10 bases between. CDR3 protein: CASSIRGANTEAFF. The CDR3 region has the DNA TGTGCCAGTAGTATTCGGGGGGCCAACACTGAAGCTTTCTTT.

By sample fraction, this clonotype is medium-sized. This rearrangement joins TRBV12-3 or TRBV12-4 to TRBJ1-1; TRBD1 matches 7 bases. Unmatched junction bases numbered 10, after V lost 6 bases and J lost 6 bases. This CDR3 has 14 residues. The CDR3 reads CASSYRGGAAEAFF. DNA of the CDR3: TGTGCCAGCAGCTACAGGGGTGGGGCCGCTGAAGCTTTCTTT.

By share, this clonotype counts as medium-sized (0.01 to 0.1%). The V and J genes are TRBV5-5 and TRBJ1-2; perhaps TRBD1 as D (6 bases). This CDR3 comprises 12 residues. Deletions cut 0 bases from V and 8 bases from J, with 8 bases between. Germline V lookup: CDR1 SGHKS, CDR2 YYEKEE (reference sequence). The CDR3 reads CASSLDRDGYTF. The CDR3 region has the DNA TGTGCCAGCAGCTTGGACAGGGACGGCTACACCTTC.

This clonotype rates as medium-sized. The chain has TRBV20-1 and TRBJ2-5; tentative D call: TRBD1 (6 bases). V was shortened by 3 bases and J by 4 bases, with 9 bases between the two germline ends. Germline lookup yields CDR1 DFQATT and CDR2 SNEGSKA (reference sequence). The CDR3 is 12 residues long. CDR3 in amino acids: CSARQGLETQYF. The CDR3 DNA reads as TGCAGTGCTAGGCAGGGGTTAGAGACCCAGTACTTC.

This clonotype qualifies as medium-sized. The chain employs TRBV5-1 and TRBJ1-6; the D is unclear. Between the trimmed V and J ends, which lost 7 bases and 7 bases, there was a span of 12 bases. The CDR3 has 13 amino acids. CDR1 and CDR2 (germline): SGHRS, YFSETQ. This CDR3 reads CASGDGPNSPLHF. CDR3 nucleotides: TGCGCCAGCGGAGACGGGCCGAATTCACCCCTCCACTTT.

This clonotype is medium-sized. CDR3 residues: CASSLLSAAGEKLFF. Written as DNA, the CDR3 is TGTGCCAGCAGTTTACTCTCGGCGGCAGGAGAAAAACTGTTTTTT. This chain joins TRBV28 and TRBJ1-4; D not resolved. Deletions cut 2 bases from V and 8 bases from J, with 15 bases between. CDR3 length equals 15 residues. CDR1 is MDHEN, CDR2 SYDVKM, per germline.

This clonotype is labeled medium-sized. The chain is built from TRBV4-3 and TRBJ2-5; no reliable D call. The CDR3 runs to 15 residues. V lost 0 bases and J 4 bases, leaving 12 bases between the germline ends. Germline CDR1 LGHNA, CDR2 YSLEER. The CDR3: CASSQDGLPAETQYF. DNA for the CDR3: TGCGCCAGCAGCCAAGATGGGTTACCAGCAGAGACCCAGTACTTC.

In its sample, this clonotype ranks as medium-sized. The chain combines TRBV6-4 with TRBJ1-6; D remains ambiguous. V was cut by 5 bases and J by 7 bases, with 15 bases left in between. The length of the CDR3 is 15 residues. CDR1 is MRHNA, CDR2 SNTAGT, per germline. In nucleotides, the CDR3 is TGTGCCAGCAGTCTTGACCGGACGGCGAATTCACCCCTCCACTTT. Residues: CASSLDRTANSPLHF.

In regard to this clonotype: A much more abundant neighbour one base away suggests this may be a read error. The J gene is TRBJ2-6, the V gene TRBV6-4, with D perhaps matching TRBD1 (6 bases). The CDR3 has 21 amino acids. V was cut by 1 base and J by 1 base, with 23 bases left in between. Germline CDR1 and CDR2: MRHNA and SNTAGT. The CDR3 DNA reads as TGTGCCAGCAGTGACTTGGCCCTTGGGGGCCCCACTTCATCTGGGGCCAACGTCCTGACTTTC. It codes for CASSDLALGGPTSSGANVLTF.

This clonotype ranks as large. V gene TRBV29-1 combines with J gene TRBJ2-7; the D is unclear. The ends were cut back, 7 bases at V and 5 bases at J, with 9 bases in the middle. Germline V gene sequence: CDR1 SQVTM, CDR2 ANQGSEA. The CDR3 has 10 amino acids. CDR3 in amino acids: CSEAIHEQYF. The CDR3 DNA follows: TGCAGCGAAGCGATCCACGAGCAGTACTTC.